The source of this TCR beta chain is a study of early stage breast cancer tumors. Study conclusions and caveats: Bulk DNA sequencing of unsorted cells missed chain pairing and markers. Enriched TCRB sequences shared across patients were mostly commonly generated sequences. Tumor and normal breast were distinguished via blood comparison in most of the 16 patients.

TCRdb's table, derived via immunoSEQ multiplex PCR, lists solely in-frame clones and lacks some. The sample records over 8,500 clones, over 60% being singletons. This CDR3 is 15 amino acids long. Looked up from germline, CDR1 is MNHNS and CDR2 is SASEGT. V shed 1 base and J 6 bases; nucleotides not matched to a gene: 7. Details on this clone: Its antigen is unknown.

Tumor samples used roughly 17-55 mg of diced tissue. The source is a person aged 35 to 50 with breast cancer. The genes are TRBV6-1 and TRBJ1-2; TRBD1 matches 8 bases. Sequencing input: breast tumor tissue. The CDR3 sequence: CASSEVFPGGNGYTF. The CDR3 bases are TGTGCCAGCAGTGAAGTCTTTCCAGGGGGCAATGGCTACACCTTC.